This T cell receptor (beta chain) was found in a study of cytomegalovirus exposure and HLA in healthy donors. Per germline, CDR1 MDHEN and CDR2 SYDVKM. V dropped 5 bases and J dropped 5; count of bases not matched to a gene: 8. The CDR3 loop spans 15 amino acids. Turning to this clone: Its matching antigen is unknown.

Findings and limits, study-wide: Analyzed later, most CMV-associated TCR beta chains appeared HLA-restricted. A later analysis showed that HLA-associated TCR beta chains had undergone more clonal expansion than equally common others.

PCR involved 60 Vbeta and 13 Jbeta primers. TCRdb keeps only in-frame clones here, not all; method: immunoSEQ multiplex PCR. The sample has 110,000 to 150,000 clones, more than 75% seen once. The sample consisted of PBMCs. This rearrangement joins TRBV28 to TRBJ2-5, with 10 bases matching TRBD1. This TCR was recovered from a female donor in good health and CMV-seronegative. CDR3 DNA sequence: TGTGCCAGCAGTACGGGACAGGGGAGGGCGGAGACCCAGTACTTC. The encoded protein is CASSTGQGRAETQYF.